Below, one T cell receptor (beta chain) is given with its context. J was trimmed by 4 bases and V by 3 bases; bases with no gene match: 9. Germline V CDR1 and CDR2: SGHRS, YFSETQ. The CDR3 spans 15 residues. The source of the sample is a study of blood T cell repertoires in COVID-19. Study context: Sites across the United States, Italy and Spain contributed samples from acute and convalescent COVID-19. Sample material is recorded as cDNA or gDNA derived from T cells, B-cell-depleted T cells, or PBMCs.

Authors' data handling: Reference gene primer amplification in the assay estimated nucleated cell counts. Produced via immunoSEQ multiplex PCR; TCRdb's table is partial and in-frame only. That table is the source of V, J and clone size, and D and trimming were worked out from the DNA. The data hold approximately 75,000 clones, with about nine tenths observed a single time. The chain uses TRBV5-1 and TRBJ1-2; 7 bases are shared with TRBD1. Input material: peripheral blood. This TCR was recovered from a human donor in a cohort sampled during active COVID-19. The CDR3 DNA reads as TGCGCCAGCAGCTCGGGACAGACCCGGTCCTATGGCTACACCTTC. Encoded protein: CASSSGQTRSYGYTF.